One and the same sample provided the 6 T cell receptor beta chains below, sequenced in a study of OX40 agonist ivuxolimab in advanced cancers. Some clones are missing from TCRdb's copy, which holds only in-frame ones; the method was immunoSEQ multiplex PCR. The sample lists around 82,000 clones; 88% were seen once. The specimen was CD4+ or CD8+ T cells sorted from blood, collected in a trial of the OX40 agonist ivuxolimab. These receptors were taken from an adult with an advanced solid tumor such as melanoma, head and neck, liver or kidney cancer.

The chain combines TRBV7-8 with TRBJ2-7, with a tentative D call TRBD1 (5 bases). V was trimmed by 2 bases and J by 6 bases, leaving 5 bases between them. The CDR3 spans 11 residues. CDR1 and CDR2 from the germline V gene are SGHVS and FQNEAQ. The CDR3 coding sequence is TGTGCCAGCAGCTTAAGGGGCGAGCAGTACTTC. This gives the protein CASSLRGEQYF. Based on the CDR3 plus reference TRBV7-8 and TRBJ2-7, the full variable domain is GAGVSQSPRYKVAKRGQDVALRCDPISGHVSLFWYQQALGQGPEFLTYFQNEAQLDKSGLPSDRFFAERPEGSVSTLKIQRTQQEDSAVYLCASSLRGEQYFGPGTRLTVT.

In its sample, this clone was seen a few times. V and J are TRBV27 and TRBJ1-1, with D possibly TRBD1 on 5 matching bases. CDR1 is MNHEY, CDR2 SMNVEV, per germline (reference sequence). V lost 8 bases and J 3 bases, leaving 19 bases between the germline ends. The CDR3 loop spans 15 amino acids. The CDR3 here is CASHPGRGGDTEAFF. The CDR3 region has the DNA TGTGCCAGCCATCCAGGACGGGGGGGGGACACTGAAGCTTTCTTT.

The chain employs TRBV6-1 and TRBJ2-5, with D unresolved. The CDR3 covers 13 residues. Germline assignment: CDR1 MNHNS and CDR2 SASEGT. Trimming took 7 bases from V and 3 from J, leaving 12 bases between them. The CDR3 DNA is TGTGCCAGCAAGATTAGTTCGGAAGAGACCCAGTACTTC. Protein product: CASKISSEETQYF.

The rearrangement uses TRBV5-1 and TRBJ1-6; D possibly corresponds to TRBD1 (5 bases). Trimming pared 0 bases from V and 9 bases from J, leaving 10 bases between. This CDR3 has 14 residues. Germline CDR1 SGHRS, CDR2 YFSETQ. In DNA form, the CDR3 reads TGCGCCAGCAGCTTGGTGGGGGAGAGTTCACCCCTCCACTTT. This gives the protein CASSLVGESSPLHF.

J is TRBJ1-3 and V is TRBV4-2; no definite D call. There are 17 residues in the CDR3. In germline, CDR1 is LGHNA, CDR2 YNFKEQ. Trimming removed 0 bases from V and 0 bases from J, with 12 bases in between. The DNA of the CDR3 is TGTGCCAGCAGCCAAGACCAGGCACGAAGCTCTGGAAACACCATATATTTT. Translated: CASSQDQARSSGNTIYF.

This chain links TRBV28 with TRBJ2-7; D is unresolved. The germline V gene has CDR1 MDHEN and CDR2 SYDVKM. The length of the CDR3 is 15 residues. The germline V and J ends were trimmed by 5 bases and 2 bases, with 16 bases remaining between them. CDR3 sequence: CASSRSYRLTYEQYF. CDR3 in DNA: TGTGCCAGCAGTCGAAGTTACAGACTCACCTACGAGCAGTACTTC. Full variable domain (rest looked up from reference TRBV28 and TRBJ2-7): DVKVTQSSRYLVKRTGEKVFLECVQDMDHENMFWYRQDPGLGLRLIYFSYDVKMKEKGDIPEGYSVSREKKERFSLILESASTNQTSMYLCASSRSYRLTYEQYFGPGTRLTVT.